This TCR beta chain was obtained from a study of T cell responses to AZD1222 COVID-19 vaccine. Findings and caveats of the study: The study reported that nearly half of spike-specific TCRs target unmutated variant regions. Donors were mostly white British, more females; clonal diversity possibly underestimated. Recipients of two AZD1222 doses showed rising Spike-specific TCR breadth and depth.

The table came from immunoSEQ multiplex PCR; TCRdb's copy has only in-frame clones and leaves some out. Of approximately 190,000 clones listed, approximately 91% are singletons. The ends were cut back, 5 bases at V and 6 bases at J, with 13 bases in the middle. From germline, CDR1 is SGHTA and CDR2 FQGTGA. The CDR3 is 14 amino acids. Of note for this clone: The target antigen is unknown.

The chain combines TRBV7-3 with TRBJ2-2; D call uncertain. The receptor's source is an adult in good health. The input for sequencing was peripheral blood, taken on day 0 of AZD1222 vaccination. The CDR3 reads CASSRRREPGELFF. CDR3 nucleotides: TGTGCCAGCAGCAGGAGAAGGGAACCCGGGGAGCTGTTTTTT.